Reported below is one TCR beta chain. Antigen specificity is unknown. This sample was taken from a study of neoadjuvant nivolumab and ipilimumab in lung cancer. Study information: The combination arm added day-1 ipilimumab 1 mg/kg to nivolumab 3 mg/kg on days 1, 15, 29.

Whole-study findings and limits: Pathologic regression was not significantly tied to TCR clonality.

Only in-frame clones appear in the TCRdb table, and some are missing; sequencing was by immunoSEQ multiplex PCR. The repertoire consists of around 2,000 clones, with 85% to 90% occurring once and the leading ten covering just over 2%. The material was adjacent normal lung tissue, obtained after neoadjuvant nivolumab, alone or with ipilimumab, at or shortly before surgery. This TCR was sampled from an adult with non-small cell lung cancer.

The CDR3 protein is CASGTVLYEQYF. The CDR3 region has the DNA TGTGCCAGTGGGACAGTTCTCTACGAGCAGTACTTC. The chain employs TRBV27 and TRBJ2-7; 7 bases fit TRBD1. The ends lost 9 bases at V and 3 bases at J; junction bases unmatched: 5. The germline CDR1 and CDR2 sequences are MNHEY and SMNVEV (reference sequence). The CDR3 has 12 residues.